This is a list of T cell receptor beta chains from one sample in a study of blood T cell repertoires in COVID-19. The table came from immunoSEQ multiplex PCR; TCRdb's copy has only in-frame clones and leaves some out. The data show around 700,000 clones, around 90% seen once. Sequenced sample: peripheral blood. The receptors come from a woman aged 18-29 years with acute or convalescent COVID-19. CDR3s include the opening cysteine and the closing phenylalanine or tryptophan. The order of the fields is clone size, D gene, V gene, J gene, CDR3 protein, CDR3 DNA. D genes are given only for firm matches. Only some rows state a clone size, as once, few, many or a class for expanded clones.

>.|.|TRBV27|TRBJ2-7
CASGLAAGRFYEQYF
TGTGCCAGCGGACTGGCAGCCGGACGATTCTACGAGCAGTACTTC
>.|TRBD1|TRBV27|TRBJ1-5
CASGDGQGDQPQHF
TGTGCCAGCGGGGACGGACAGGGGGATCAGCCCCAGCATTTT
>.|.|TRBV3-1/TRBV3-2|TRBJ2-6
CASSHDIHFSGANVLTF
TGTGCCAGCAGCCATGACATACATTTCTCTGGGGCCAACGTCCTGACTTTC
>once|TRBD2|TRBV27|TRBJ2-3
CAASRLAGSTDTQYF
TGTGCCGCCTCCCGGCTAGCGGGGAGCACAGATACGCAGTATTTT
>.|.|TRBV10-2|TRBJ1-1
CASSEFGGTMNTEAFF
TGCGCCAGCAGTGAGTTCGGGGGAACCATGAACACTGAAGCTTTCTTT
>.|.|TRBV24-1|TRBJ1-2
CATSDPGQRNYGYTF
TGTGCCACCAGTGACCCTGGACAGAGGAACTATGGCTACACCTTC
>.|.|TRBV24-1|TRBJ2-7
CATSDPEPDSEQYF
TGTGCCACCAGTGATCCGGAACCGGACTCCGAGCAGTACTTC
>once|.|TRBV3-1/TRBV3-2|TRBJ2-7
CASSQVSLLGSWQYF
TGTGCCAGCAGCCAAGTTAGCCTCCTCGGCAGTTGGCAGTACTTC
>once|TRBD1|TRBV10-3|TRBJ2-7
CAISESPGQGARSTYEQYF
TGTGCCATCAGTGAGTCTCCCGGACAGGGGGCTCGGTCTACTTACGAGCAGTACTTC
>.|.|TRBV6-5|TRBJ2-3
CASKEGGAADTQYF
TGTGCCAGCAAGGAAGGGGGGGCCGCAGATACGCAGTATTTT
>.|.|TRBV7-9|TRBJ1-2
CASSVGAFGYTF
TGTGCCAGCAGCGTCGGAGCCTTTGGCTACACCTTC
>once|.|TRBV21-1|TRBJ2-7
CASSKRNSYEQYF
TGTGCCAGCAGCAAGAGGAACTCCTACGAGCAGTACTTC
>once|.|TRBV13|TRBJ1-2
CASTPGLDNLYGYTF
TGTGCCAGCACCCCGGGTCTGGATAATCTCTATGGCTACACCTTC
>few|.|TRBV25-1|TRBJ2-2
CASSEWGGGNVGELFF
TGTGCCAGCAGTGAATGGGGAGGGGGAAACGTCGGGGAGCTGTTTTTT
>.|TRBD1|TRBV5-6|TRBJ1-2
CASSFEVYRGGYGYTF
TGTGCCAGCAGCTTTGAGGTCTACAGGGGTGGATATGGCTACACCTTC
>.|.|TRBV5-8|TRBJ1-2
CASSNWTDYTF
TGTGCCAGCAGCAACTGGACAGACTACACCTTC
>.|.|TRBV4-1|TRBJ2-7
CASSQDSFTGGFLYEQYF
TGCGCCAGCAGCCAAGATTCTTTCACAGGCGGTTTTCTTTACGAGCAGTACTTC
>.|TRBD1|TRBV2|TRBJ2-3
CASRDRLGVDTQYF
TGTGCCAGCCGGGACAGGCTTGGGGTAGATACGCAGTATTTT
>.|.|TRBV18|TRBJ1-3
CASSPVSYSGNTIYF
TGTGCCAGCTCTCCGGTCTCTTACTCTGGAAACACCATATATTTT
>.|TRBD1|TRBV5-4|TRBJ1-1
CASSFGTGDTEAFF
TGTGCCAGCAGCTTCGGGACAGGGGACACTGAAGCTTTCTTT
>.|.|TRBV5-4|TRBJ2-1
CASTMMGGYNEQFF
TGTGCCAGCACCATGATGGGGGGCTACAATGAGCAGTTCTTC
>.|.|TRBV7-9|TRBJ1-1
CASSLGRGGDTEAFF
TGTGCCAGCAGCTTAGGCAGGGGTGGGGACACTGAAGCTTTCTTT
>.|.|TRBV6-2/TRBV6-3|TRBJ1-1
CASSYSGAPEAFF
TGTGCCAGCAGTTACTCGGGGGCCCCTGAAGCTTTCTTT
>once|.|TRBV2|TRBJ1-1
CASRIGTQNTEAFF
TGTGCCAGCAGGATTGGGACACAGAACACTGAAGCTTTCTTT
>.|.|TRBV30|TRBJ1-5
CAWSTSRGLVHQPQHF
TGTGCCTGGAGTACTTCCAGGGGTTTGGTGCATCAGCCCCAGCATTTT
>.|TRBD2|TRBV7-8|TRBJ2-5
CASKRGGGETQYF
TGTGCCAGCAAGCGGGGGGGCGGGGAGACCCAGTACTTC
>once|.|TRBV5-8|TRBJ2-3
CASSSSIDTQYF
TGTGCCAGCAGCTCCTCTATAGATACGCAGTATTTT
>.|TRBD2|TRBV13|TRBJ2-1
CASSLEVGASGAEQFF
TGTGCCAGCAGCTTAGAGGTGGGTGCTAGCGGGGCTGAGCAGTTCTTC
>.|.|TRBV9|TRBJ1-1
CASSPTRVDTEAFF
TGTGCCAGCAGCCCCACCCGGGTAGACACTGAAGCTTTCTTT
>.|.|TRBV11-2|TRBJ2-1
CASSFAWSSYNEQFF
TGTGCCAGCAGCTTTGCGTGGAGCTCCTACAATGAGCAGTTCTTC
>.|.|TRBV19|TRBJ1-5
CASNTRTVVQPQHF
TGTGCCAGTAACACAAGGACAGTCGTGCAGCCCCAGCATTTT
>.|.|TRBV10-3|TRBJ1-1
CAISEPTGSNTEAFF
TGTGCCATCAGTGAGCCGACAGGTTCGAACACTGAAGCTTTCTTT
>.|.|TRBV9|TRBJ1-5
CASSEGSNQPQHF
TGTGCCAGCAGTGAGGGCAGCAATCAGCCCCAGCATTTT
>once|.|TRBV7-2|TRBJ2-3
CASSPPGITDTQYF
TGTGCCAGCAGCCCCCCGGGGATCACAGATACGCAGTATTTT
>.|.|TRBV27|TRBJ2-7
CATTSGGEQYF
TGTGCCACCACCTCCGGGGGCGAGCAGTACTTC
>.|TRBD1|TRBV5-6|TRBJ2-7
CASSLQQGGAQYF
TGTGCCAGCAGCTTGCAACAGGGGGGCGCGCAGTACTTC
>few|TRBD2|TRBV11-1|TRBJ2-7
CASSLTTSGGSYEQYF
TGTGCCAGCAGCTTAACGACTAGCGGGGGCTCCTACGAGCAGTACTTC
>.|TRBD1|TRBV28|TRBJ1-1
CASSLGAGGHSTEAFF
TGTGCCAGCAGTTTAGGGGCAGGGGGGCATAGCACTGAAGCTTTCTTT